This passage covers 17 T cell receptor beta chains from one sample sequenced in a study of T cell responses to AZD1222 COVID-19 vaccine (dated by TCRdb to 2020 to 2023). What the time point label conveys for this sample: about 28 days (+/-7) after the second vaccine dose. Library construction relied on the immunoSEQ multiplex PCR assay. TCRdb took this table from immuneACCESS and kept in-frame rearrangements with V and J called. Such tables lack part of the clones; where checked against another copy, unresolved V genes explain under half of the gap, and the rest is unexplained. The sample profile shows 200,000 or so clones; 93% of them were found once. The ten biggest clones cover roughly 0.99% of the sample. This sample comprised peripheral blood, obtained 28 days after the second AZD1222 dose. These receptors were taken from an adult who received the AZD1222 COVID-19 vaccine.

The chain has TRBV19 and TRBJ1-1; 7 nucleotides align to TRBD1. CDR1 is LNHDA and CDR2 is SQIVND in the germline V gene (reference sequence). V lost 5 bases, J lost 1 base, and 4 bases stayed unmatched. The CDR3 contains 14 residues. The CDR3 sequence: CASSARQGNTEAFF. The CDR3 nucleotides are TGTGCCAGTAGTGCCCGACAGGGGAACACTGAAGCTTTCTTT.

The J gene is TRBJ1-2, the V gene TRBV13; D may be TRBD1 (5 bases). Germline assignment: CDR1 PRHDT and CDR2 FYEKMQ (reference sequence). V lost 4 bases to trimming and J lost 6 bases, with 15 bases between them. The CDR3 is 14 amino acids. CDR3 sequence reads: CASSSAQGWNGYTF. The CDR3 DNA follows: TGTGCCAGCAGCTCCGCCCAGGGTTGGAATGGCTACACCTTC. Full variable domain (outside the CDR3, taken from reference TRBV13 and TRBJ1-2): AAGVIQSPRHLIKEKRETATLKCYPIPRHDTVYWYQQGPGQDPQFLISFYEKMQSDKGSIPDRFSAQQFSDYHSELNMSSLELGDSALYFCASSSAQGWNGYTFGSGTRLTVV.

V is TRBV10-3 and J is TRBJ1-2; D is undetermined. This CDR3 spans 14 amino acids. V was trimmed by 0 bases and J by 7 bases, leaving 12 bases between them. Germline values: CDR1 ENHRY, CDR2 SYGVKD. The CDR3 region has the DNA TGTGCCATCAGTGAGTCGAACAGCGCAGGTGGCTACACCTTC. Its translation is CAISESNSAGGYTF.

The chain combines TRBV3-1 (or the pseudogene TRBV3-2) with TRBJ1-2; maybe TRBD1 (5 bases). Germline V CDR1 and CDR2: LGHDT, YNNKEL (reference sequence). This CDR3 has 13 amino acids. V lost 0 bases and J lost 7, with 9 bases in between. DNA for the CDR3: TGTGCCAGCAGCCAAGATCGCAGGGCTGGCTACACCTTC. This sequence encodes CASSQDRRAGYTF.

The chain is built from TRBV6-1 and TRBJ2-1; a possible D gene is TRBD2 (6 bases). Germline V gene data show CDR1 as MNHNS and CDR2 as SASEGT. V shed 3 bases and J shed 8 bases, with 14 bases lying between them. The CDR3 is made up of 14 amino acids. The CDR3 DNA follows: TGTGCCAGCAGTGATTTGGGGGGTTTGGATGAGCAGTTCTTC. Translation gives CASSDLGGLDEQFF.

The chain couples TRBV20-1 to TRBJ2-5; D ambiguous. Per the germline V gene, CDR1 is DFQATT and CDR2 is SNEGSKA (reference sequence). The CDR3 length is 11 residues. The ends were cut back, 3 bases at V and 5 bases at J, with 7 bases in the middle. CDR3 DNA: TGCAGTGCTAGTCTCGGCGAGACCCAGTACTTC. Translation gives CSASLGETQYF.

The rearrangement uses TRBV9 and TRBJ1-4, with 10 positions matching TRBD1. With 5 bases clipped from V and 4 bases from J, the junction kept 8 bases outside the gene matches. Germline V gene sequence: CDR1 SGDLS, CDR2 YYNGEE. The CDR3 contains 16 residues. CDR3 protein: CASSDRGQGGNEKLFF. Here the CDR3 DNA reads TGTGCCAGCAGTGACCGCGGACAGGGGGGTAATGAAAAACTGTTTTTT.

The table lists this clone with a few counts. J is TRBJ1-2 and V is TRBV30; TRBD1 might be the D (6 bases). CDR1 and CDR2 from the germline V gene are GTSNPN and SVGIG (reference sequence). Trimming shortened V by 0 bases and J by 8 bases, and 10 bases separated the two germline ends. The CDR3 runs to 12 residues. CDR3 nucleotides: TGTGCCTGGAGTGTGGACAGTGTAGGCTACACCTTC. Protein sequence: CAWSVDSVGYTF.

This chain uses TRBV24-1 with TRBJ2-1; D unresolved. CDR1 and CDR2 (germline): KGHDR, SFDVKD. V was clipped by 5 bases and J by 4 bases, with 8 bases between them. The CDR3 is made up of 13 amino acids. The CDR3 spells CATSVSLYNEQFF. The CDR3 bases are TGTGCCACCAGTGTAAGCCTATACAATGAGCAGTTCTTC.

The chain couples TRBV5-4 to TRBJ1-2; D might be TRBD1 (5 bases). Germline V lookup: CDR1 SGHNT, CDR2 YYREEE (reference sequence). V lost 0 bases to trimming and J lost 7 bases, with 19 bases between them. The CDR3 loop spans 16 amino acids. The CDR3 loop reads CASSLGGRQGWFGYTF. The CDR3 bases are TGTGCCAGCAGCTTGGGCGGTCGGCAGGGATGGTTTGGCTACACCTTC.

This rearrangement joins TRBV5-1 to TRBJ2-2; D possibly uses TRBD1 or TRBD2 (6 bases each). The ends were cut back, 1 base at V and 3 bases at J, with 10 bases in the middle. CDR3 length equals 15 residues. From germline, CDR1 is SGHRS and CDR2 YFSETQ. The CDR3 sequence: CASSLRGAHTGELFF. DNA of the CDR3: TGCGCCAGCAGCTTGAGGGGGGCCCACACCGGGGAGCTGTTTTTT.

V usage is TRBV15 and J usage is TRBJ1-5; D is unresolved. CDR3 size: 14 residues. Trimming left V 3 bases short and J 9 bases short, with 15 bases between. From germline, CDR1 is LNHNV and CDR2 YYDKDF (reference sequence). The CDR3 DNA follows: TGTGCCACCAGCAGGAGAGAACAGTTGGTGCCCCAGCATTTT. Translated: CATSRREQLVPQHF.

CDR3 loop: CASSLTGEAGQGYTF. CDR3 in DNA: TGTGCCAGCAGCTTAACTGGGGAGGCAGGTCAAGGCTACACCTTC. This sequence joins TRBV7-3 and TRBJ1-2; D is undetermined. The germline gives CDR1 SGHTA, CDR2 FQGTGA. This CDR3 has 15 residues. V gave up 0 bases and J gave up 8 bases, with 16 bases separating them.

The V call is TRBV5-1, the J call TRBJ1-6; 7 bases are a match to TRBD1. Per the germline V gene, CDR1 is SGHRS and CDR2 is YFSETQ. Trimming removed 2 bases from V and 10 bases from J; junction bases left unmatched: 9. The CDR3 has 15 amino acids. The CDR3: CASSFGRQGGSPLHF. The CDR3, as DNA: TGCGCCAGCAGCTTCGGAAGACAGGGAGGCTCACCCCTCCACTTT.

This clone came up once. The chain uses TRBV12-3 or TRBV12-4 and TRBJ2-3; 7 nucleotides line up with TRBD2. V dropped 5 bases and J dropped 6; count of bases not matched to a gene: 5. This CDR3 region has 13 residues. The CDR3 loop is CASSPGLRDTQYF. The DNA of the CDR3 is TGTGCCAGCAGTCCGGGACTAAGGGATACGCAGTATTTT.

CDR3 nucleotides: TGTGCCAGCAGCCACAGGGGGCTTGGCTACGGCTACACCTTC. It translates to CASSHRGLGYGYTF. The V call is TRBV5-5, the J call TRBJ1-2; 9 bases line up with TRBD1. Germline CDR1 is SGHKS and CDR2 is YYEKEE (reference sequence). CDR3 length equals 14 residues. V shed 4 bases, J shed 8 bases, and the junction held 9 bases outside the gene matches. Using reference TRBV5-5 and TRBJ1-2 for the parts outside the CDR3, the full variable domain is DAGVTQSPTHLIKTRGQQVTLRCSPISGHKSVSWYQQVLGQGPQFIFQYYEKEERGRGNFPDRFSARQFPNYSSELNVNALLLGDSALYLCASSHRGLGYGYTFGSGTRLTVV.

J is TRBJ2-1 and V is TRBV4-2; tentatively, D is TRBD1 (5 bases). Germline values: CDR1 LGHNA, CDR2 YNFKEQ. V was clipped by 4 bases and J by 2 bases, with 15 bases between them. The CDR3 spans 16 residues. DNA of the CDR3: TGTGCCAGCAGCCCCCTAGGGGAAACAACCTACAATGAGCAGTTCTTC. This translates into CASSPLGETTYNEQFF.